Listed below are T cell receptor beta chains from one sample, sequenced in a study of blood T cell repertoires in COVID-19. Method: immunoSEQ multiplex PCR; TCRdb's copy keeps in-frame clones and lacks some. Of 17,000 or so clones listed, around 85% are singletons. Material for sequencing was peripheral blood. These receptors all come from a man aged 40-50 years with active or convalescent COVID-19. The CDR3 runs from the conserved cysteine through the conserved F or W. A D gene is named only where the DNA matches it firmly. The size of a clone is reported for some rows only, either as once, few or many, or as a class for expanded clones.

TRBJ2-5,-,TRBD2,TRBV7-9,CATQAGGTQETQYF,TGTGCCACCCAGGCGGGGGGAACGCAAGAGACCCAGTACTTC
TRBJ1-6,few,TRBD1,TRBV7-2,CASSYTGGGNSPLHF,TGTGCCAGCAGCTACACAGGGGGAGGGAATTCACCCCTCCACTTT
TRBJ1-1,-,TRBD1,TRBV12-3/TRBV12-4,CASRVDRAEAFF,TGTGCCAGCAGGGTGGACAGGGCTGAAGCTTTCTTT
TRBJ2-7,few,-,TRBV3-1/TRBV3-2,CASSQGTGSWQYF,TGTGCCAGCAGCCAGGGAACAGGGTCGTGGCAGTACTTC
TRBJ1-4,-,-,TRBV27,CASRKTGPRGEDEKLFF,TGTGCCAGCAGGAAGACAGGTCCCAGGGGAGAAGATGAAAAACTGTTTTTT
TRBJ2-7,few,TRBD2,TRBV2,CASRTSGGYEQYF,TGTGCCAGCAGGACTAGCGGGGGCTACGAGCAGTACTTC
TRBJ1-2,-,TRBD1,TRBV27,CASSPAPGQGRNSYGYTF,TGTGCCAGCAGTCCCGCTCCGGGACAGGGGAGGAATAGCTATGGCTACACCTTC
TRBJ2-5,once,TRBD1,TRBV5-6,CASSFGTGTQTQYF,TGTGCCAGCAGCTTCGGGACAGGGACCCAGACCCAGTACTTC
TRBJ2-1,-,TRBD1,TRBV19,CASHPGQPYNEQFF,TGTGCCAGTCATCCGGGACAGCCCTACAATGAGCAGTTCTTC
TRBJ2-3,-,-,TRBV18,CASSRLSADTQYF,TGTGCCAGCTCCCGACTTAGCGCAGATACGCAGTATTTT
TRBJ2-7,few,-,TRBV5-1,CASSLFQANSYEQYF,TGCGCCAGCAGCTTGTTCCAGGCGAACTCCTACGAGCAGTACTTC
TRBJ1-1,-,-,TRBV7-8,CASSSIGGRERSAFF,TGTGCCAGCAGCTCAATCGGAGGGCGCGAAAGGTCGGCTTTCTTT
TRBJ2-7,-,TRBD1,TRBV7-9,CASSLVGGTGFSYEQYF,TGTGCCAGCAGCTTAGTGGGAGGGACAGGGTTTTCCTACGAGCAGTACTTC
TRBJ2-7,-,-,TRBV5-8,CASSLSGAYEHYF,TGTGCCAGCAGCTTATCAGGGGCCTACGAGCATTACTTC
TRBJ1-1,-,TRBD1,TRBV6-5,CASSLDRGLLNTEAFF,TGTGCCAGCAGTTTAGACAGGGGGCTCCTGAACACTGAAGCTTTCTTT
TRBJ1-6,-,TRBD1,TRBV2,CASSERGGHSPLHF,TGTGCCAGCAGTGAGCGAGGGGGCCATTCACCCCTCCACTTT
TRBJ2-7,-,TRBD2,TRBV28,CASSPSRGGRLYEQYF,TGTGCCAGCAGCCCCTCCCGCGGGGGGCGCTTATACGAGCAGTACTTC
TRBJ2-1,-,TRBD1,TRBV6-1,CASSPGTGRDEQFF,TGTGCCAGCAGTCCCGGGACAGGGCGGGATGAGCAGTTCTTC
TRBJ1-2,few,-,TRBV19,CASSIGQDAYGYTF,TGTGCCAGTAGTATAGGCCAGGATGCCTATGGCTACACCTTC
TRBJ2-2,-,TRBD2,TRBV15,CATSGSGGASPGELFF,TGTGCCACCAGCGGTAGCGGGGGGGCCAGTCCCGGGGAGCTGTTTTTT
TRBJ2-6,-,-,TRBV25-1,CASSTGRRGANVLTF,TGTGCCAGTAGCACAGGGAGACGTGGGGCCAACGTCCTGACTTTC
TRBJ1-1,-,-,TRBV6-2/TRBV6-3,CASSYVRANEAFF,TGTGCCAGCAGTTACGTCAGGGCGAATGAAGCTTTCTTT
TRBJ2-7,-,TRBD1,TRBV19,CASNLGTGTGGGEQYF,TGTGCCAGTAATCTGGGGACCGGGACAGGGGGCGGCGAGCAGTACTTC
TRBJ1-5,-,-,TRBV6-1,CASSDEQVYSNQPQHF,TGTGCCAGCAGTGATGAACAGGTTTATAGCAATCAGCCCCAGCATTTT
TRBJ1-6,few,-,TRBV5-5,CASSFPTGSSPLHF,TGTGCCAGCAGCTTTCCGACAGGCAGTTCACCCCTCCACTTT
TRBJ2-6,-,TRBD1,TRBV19,CATKRDRGSGANVLTF,TGTGCCACCAAGCGGGACAGGGGATCTGGGGCCAACGTCCTGACTTTC
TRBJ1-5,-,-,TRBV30,CAWSVAGNQPQHF,TGTGCCTGGAGTGTCGCAGGGAATCAGCCCCAGCATTTT
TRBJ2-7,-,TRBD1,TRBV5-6,CASSLAPGTDSYEQYF,TGTGCCAGCAGCTTGGCCCCCGGGACAGACTCCTACGAGCAGTACTTC
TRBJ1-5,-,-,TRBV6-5,CASSYSGGGPQHF,TGTGCCAGCAGTTACTCGGGAGGGGGGCCCCAGCATTTT
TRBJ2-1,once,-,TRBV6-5,CASSKQGIHEQFF,TGTGCCAGCAGTAAACAGGGAATCCATGAGCAGTTCTTC
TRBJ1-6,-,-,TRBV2,CASKTLQGSNSPLHF,TGTGCCAGCAAAACTTTACAGGGCTCTAATTCACCCCTCCACTTT
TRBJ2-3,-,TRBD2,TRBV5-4,CASNAPGTSGGGTDTQYF,TGTGCCAGCAACGCCCCCGGGACTAGCGGGGGTGGCACAGATACGCAGTATTTT
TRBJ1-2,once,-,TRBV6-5,CASSYSSQGSYGYTF,TGTGCCAGCAGTTACTCGTCTCAGGGATCCTATGGCTACACCTTC
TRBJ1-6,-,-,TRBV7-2,CASSLVGGHPKVHF,TGTGCCAGCAGCTTAGTAGGCGGACATCCTAAAGTCCACTTT
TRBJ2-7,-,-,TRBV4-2,CASSQRDRSYEQYF,TGTGCCAGCAGTCAAAGAGACAGGAGCTACGAGCAGTACTTC
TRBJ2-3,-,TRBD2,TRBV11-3,CASSFSPSLASTDTQYF,TGTGCCAGCAGCTTTTCCCCCTCACTAGCGAGCACAGATACGCAGTATTTT
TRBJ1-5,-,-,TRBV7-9,CASSKPGANQPQHF,TGTGCCAGCAGCAAACCGGGAGCCAATCAGCCCCAGCATTTT
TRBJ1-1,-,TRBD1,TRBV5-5,CASSGRTGTLEAFF,TGTGCCAGCAGCGGGAGGACAGGAACACTTGAAGCTTTCTTT
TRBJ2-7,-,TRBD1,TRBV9,CASSPQIGTGSYEQYF,TGTGCCAGCAGCCCGCAGATCGGGACAGGTTCCTACGAGCAGTACTTC
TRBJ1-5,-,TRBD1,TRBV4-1,CASSQGQGPFQPQHF,TGCGCCAGCAGCCAGGGACAGGGGCCTTTTCAGCCCCAGCATTTT
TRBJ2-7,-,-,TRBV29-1,CSALRGTYEQYF,TGCAGCGCCCTCCGAGGTACCTACGAGCAGTACTTC
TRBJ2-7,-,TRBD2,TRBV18,CASSPIGGSYEQYF,TGTGCCAGCTCACCCATCGGGGGGAGCTACGAGCAGTACTTC
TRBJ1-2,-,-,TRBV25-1,CASSEYRVGYTF,TGTGCCAGCAGTGAATATCGCGTTGGCTACACCTTC
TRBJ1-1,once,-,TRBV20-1,CSVGEGLF,TGCAGTGTAGGTGAGGGTCTCTTT
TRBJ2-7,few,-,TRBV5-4,CASSYPGAYEQYF,TGTGCCAGCAGCTATCCGGGGGCCTACGAGCAGTACTTC
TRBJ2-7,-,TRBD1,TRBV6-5,CASSYSIGQGADEQYF,TGTGCCAGCAGTTACTCGATCGGGCAGGGGGCAGACGAGCAGTACTTC
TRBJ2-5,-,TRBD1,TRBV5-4,CASSFPGTGGQETQYF,TGTGCCAGCAGCTTCCCTGGGACAGGGGGACAAGAGACCCAGTACTTC
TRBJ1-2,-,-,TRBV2,CASSYRVSNYGYTF,TGTGCCAGCAGTTACAGGGTTTCTAACTATGGCTACACCTTC
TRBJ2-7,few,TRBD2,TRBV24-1,CATSDLGGGISYEQYF,TGTGCCACCAGTGATCTGGGGGGGGGTATCTCCTACGAGCAGTACTTC
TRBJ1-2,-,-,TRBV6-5,CASSSGSGSYGYTF,TGTGCCAGCAGTTCAGGGTCCGGGAGCTATGGCTACACCTTC
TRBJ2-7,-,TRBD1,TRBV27,CASSRTGASYEQYF,TGTGCCAGCAGTCGGACAGGGGCCTCCTACGAGCAGTACTTC